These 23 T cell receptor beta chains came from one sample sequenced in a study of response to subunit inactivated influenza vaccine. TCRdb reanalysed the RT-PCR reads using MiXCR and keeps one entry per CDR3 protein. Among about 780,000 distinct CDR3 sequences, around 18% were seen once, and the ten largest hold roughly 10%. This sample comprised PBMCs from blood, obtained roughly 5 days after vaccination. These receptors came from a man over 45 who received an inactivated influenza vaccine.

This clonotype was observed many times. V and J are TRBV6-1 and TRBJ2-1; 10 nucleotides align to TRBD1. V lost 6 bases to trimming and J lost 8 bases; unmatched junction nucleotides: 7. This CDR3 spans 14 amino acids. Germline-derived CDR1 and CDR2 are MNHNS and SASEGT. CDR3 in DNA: TGTGCCAGCAGCCAGGACAGGGGGTACGATGAGCAGTTCTTC. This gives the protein CASSQDRGYDEQFF.

The CDR3 here is CATSDRASGSTDTQYF. CDR3 nucleotides: TGTGCCACCAGTGATAGGGCTAGCGGTAGCACAGATACGCAGTATTTT. The V gene is TRBV24-1, the J gene TRBJ2-3, with 7 bases lining up with TRBD2. V lost 3 bases, J lost 0 bases, and 5 bases stayed unmatched. The CDR3 length is 16 residues. Germline V CDR1 and CDR2: KGHDR, SFDVKD.

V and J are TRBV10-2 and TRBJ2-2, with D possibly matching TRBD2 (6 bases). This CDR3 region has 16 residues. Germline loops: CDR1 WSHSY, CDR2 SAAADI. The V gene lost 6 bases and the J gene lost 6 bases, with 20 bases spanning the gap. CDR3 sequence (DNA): TGCGCCAGCAGCGAACGTGTTTGGGGGGAGGCCGGGGAGCTGTTTTTT. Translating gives CASSERVWGEAGELFF.

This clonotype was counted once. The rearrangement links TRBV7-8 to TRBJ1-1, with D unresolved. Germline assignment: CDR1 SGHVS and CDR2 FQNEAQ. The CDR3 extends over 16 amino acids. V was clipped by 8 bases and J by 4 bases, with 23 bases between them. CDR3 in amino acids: CASYLGVRREVTEAFF. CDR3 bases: TGTGCCAGCTATCTAGGTGTGCGAAGGGAGGTCACTGAAGCTTTCTTT.

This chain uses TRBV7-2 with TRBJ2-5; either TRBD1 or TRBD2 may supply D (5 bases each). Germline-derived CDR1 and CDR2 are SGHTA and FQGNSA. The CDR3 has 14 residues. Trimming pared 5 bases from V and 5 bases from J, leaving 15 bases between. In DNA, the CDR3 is TGTGCCAGCAGCCAGGGACCGCCGAGGGAGACCCAGTACTTC. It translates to CASSQGPPRETQYF.

The CDR3 DNA reads TGTGCCTCAAGCCGGGACAAGGGTCTCTTGGCAGATACGCAGTATTTT. This translates into CASSRDKGLLADTQYF. The chain carries TRBV30 and TRBJ2-3, with a possible D match to TRBD1 (6 bases). In germline, CDR1 is GTSNPN, CDR2 SVGIG (reference sequence). V shed 7 bases and J shed 4 bases, with 24 bases lying between them. The CDR3 sequence is 16 residues long.

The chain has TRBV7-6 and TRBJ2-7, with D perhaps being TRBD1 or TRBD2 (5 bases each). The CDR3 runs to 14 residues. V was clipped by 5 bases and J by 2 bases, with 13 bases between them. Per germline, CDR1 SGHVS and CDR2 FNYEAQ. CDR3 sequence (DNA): TGTGCCAGCAGCCCATGGGGGACCACCTACGAGCAGTACTTC. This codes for CASSPWGTTYEQYF.

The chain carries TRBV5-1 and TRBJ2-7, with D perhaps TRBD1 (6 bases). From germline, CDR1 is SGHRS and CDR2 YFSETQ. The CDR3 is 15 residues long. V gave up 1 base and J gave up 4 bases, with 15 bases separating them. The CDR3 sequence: CASSLFTGQGYEQYF. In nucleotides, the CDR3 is TGCGCCAGCAGCTTGTTTACAGGGCAAGGTTACGAGCAGTACTTC.

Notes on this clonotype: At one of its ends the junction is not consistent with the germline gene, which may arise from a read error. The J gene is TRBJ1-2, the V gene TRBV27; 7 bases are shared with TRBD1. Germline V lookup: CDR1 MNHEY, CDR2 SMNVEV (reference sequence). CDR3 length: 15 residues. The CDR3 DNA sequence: TGTGTCAGCAGTTCCATCAGAGGGACAGTCAATGGCTACACCTTC. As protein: CVSSSIRGTVNGYTF.

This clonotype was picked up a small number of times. Written as DNA, the CDR3 is TGTGCCAGTAGTGGGACAGGGCGCTCCTACGAGCAGTACTTC. Translation gives CASSGTGRSYEQYF. This chain links TRBV19 with TRBJ2-7; 9 bases align to TRBD1. The CDR3 length is 14 residues. Germline assignment: CDR1 LNHDA and CDR2 SQIVND (reference sequence). V lost 5 bases, J lost 0 bases, and 2 bases stayed unmatched.

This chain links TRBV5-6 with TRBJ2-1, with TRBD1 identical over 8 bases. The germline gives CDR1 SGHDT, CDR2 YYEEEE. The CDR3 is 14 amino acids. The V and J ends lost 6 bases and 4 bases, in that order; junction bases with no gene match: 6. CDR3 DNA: TGTGCCAGCACCGGGCAGGGGGCTTACAATGAGCAGTTCTTC. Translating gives CASTGQGAYNEQFF.

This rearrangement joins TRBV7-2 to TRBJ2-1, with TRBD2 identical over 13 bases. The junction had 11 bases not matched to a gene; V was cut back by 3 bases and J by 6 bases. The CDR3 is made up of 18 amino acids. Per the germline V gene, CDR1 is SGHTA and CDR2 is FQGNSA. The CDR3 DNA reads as TGTGCCAGCAGCTTCGCCAGACTAGCGGGGGGCAAGACCAATGAGCAGTTCTTC. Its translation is CASSFARLAGGKTNEQFF.

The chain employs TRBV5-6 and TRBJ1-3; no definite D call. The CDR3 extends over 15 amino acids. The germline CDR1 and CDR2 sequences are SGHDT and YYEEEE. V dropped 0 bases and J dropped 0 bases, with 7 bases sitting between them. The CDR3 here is CASSLEGISGNTIYF. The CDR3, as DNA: TGTGCCAGCAGCTTGGAAGGGATCTCTGGAAACACCATATATTTT.

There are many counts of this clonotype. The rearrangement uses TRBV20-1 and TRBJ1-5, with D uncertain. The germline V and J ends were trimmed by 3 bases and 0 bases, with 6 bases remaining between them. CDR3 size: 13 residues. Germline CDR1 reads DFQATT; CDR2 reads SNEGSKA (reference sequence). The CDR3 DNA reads TGCAGTGCTAGGGAAGATAGCAATCAGCCCCAGCATTTT. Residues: CSAREDSNQPQHF.

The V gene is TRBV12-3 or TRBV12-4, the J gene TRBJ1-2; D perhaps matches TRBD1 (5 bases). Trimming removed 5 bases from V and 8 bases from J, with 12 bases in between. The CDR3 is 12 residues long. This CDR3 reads CASSHSYRGYTF. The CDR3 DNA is TGTGCCAGCAGTCACTCCTACAGGGGCTACACCTTC.

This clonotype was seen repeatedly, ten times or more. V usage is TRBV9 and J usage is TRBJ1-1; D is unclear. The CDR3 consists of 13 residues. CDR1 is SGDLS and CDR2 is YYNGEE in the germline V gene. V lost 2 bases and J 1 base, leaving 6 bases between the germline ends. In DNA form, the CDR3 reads TGTGCCAGCAGCGTTGTTCCGAACACTGAAGCTTTCTTT. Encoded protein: CASSVVPNTEAFF.

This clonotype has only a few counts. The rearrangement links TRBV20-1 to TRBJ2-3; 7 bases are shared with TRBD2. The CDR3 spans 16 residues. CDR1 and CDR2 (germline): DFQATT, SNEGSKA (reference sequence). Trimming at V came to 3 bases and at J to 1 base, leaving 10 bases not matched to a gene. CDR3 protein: CSASSAGLAGTDTQYF. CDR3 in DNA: TGCAGTGCTAGTAGCGCCGGGCTAGCGGGCACAGATACGCAGTATTTT.

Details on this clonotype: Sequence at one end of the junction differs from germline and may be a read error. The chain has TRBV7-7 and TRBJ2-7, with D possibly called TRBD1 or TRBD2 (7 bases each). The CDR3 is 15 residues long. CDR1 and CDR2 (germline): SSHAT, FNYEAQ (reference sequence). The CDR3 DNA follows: TGTGCTAGCAGCTTCGTCGACAGGGAGGGACACGAGCAGTACTTC. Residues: CASSFVDREGHEQYF. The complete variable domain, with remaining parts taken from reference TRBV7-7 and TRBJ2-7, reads GAGVSQSPRYKVTKRGQDVTLRCDPISSHATLYWYQQALGQGPEFLTYFNYEAQPDKSGLPSDRFSAERPEGSISTLTIQRTEQRDSAMYRCASSFVDREGHEQYFGPGTRLTVT.

The CDR3 region is CASRLWGTSGKETDTQYF. The CDR3 DNA reads TGTGCCAGCCGACTCTGGGGGACTAGCGGGAAGGAGACAGATACGCAGTATTTT. This chain links TRBV27 with TRBJ2-3; 13 bases fit TRBD2. The CDR3 spans 18 residues. From germline, CDR1 is MNHEY and CDR2 SMNVEV (reference sequence). Trimming took 8 bases from V and 3 from J; bases not matched to a gene: 14.

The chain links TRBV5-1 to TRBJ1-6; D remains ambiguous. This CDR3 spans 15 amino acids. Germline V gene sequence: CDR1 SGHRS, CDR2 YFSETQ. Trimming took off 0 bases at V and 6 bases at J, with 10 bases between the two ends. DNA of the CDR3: TGCGCCAGCAGCTTGGGCCAGGCCACTAATTCACCCCTCCACTTT. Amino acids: CASSLGQATNSPLHF. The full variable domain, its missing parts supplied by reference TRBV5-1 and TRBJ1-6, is KAGVTQTPRYLIKTRGQQVTLSCSPISGHRSVSWYQQTPGQGLQFLFEYFSETQRNKGNFPGRFSGRQFSNSRSEMNVSTLELGDSALYLCASSLGQATNSPLHFGNGTRLTVT.

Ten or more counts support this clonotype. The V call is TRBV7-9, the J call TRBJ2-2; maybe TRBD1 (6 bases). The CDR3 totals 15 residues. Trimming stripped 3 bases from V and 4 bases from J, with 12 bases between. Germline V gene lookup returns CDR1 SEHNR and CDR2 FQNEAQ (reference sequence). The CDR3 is CASSFRDTSTGELFF. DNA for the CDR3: TGTGCCAGCAGCTTCCGGGACACGTCCACCGGGGAGCTGTTTTTT.

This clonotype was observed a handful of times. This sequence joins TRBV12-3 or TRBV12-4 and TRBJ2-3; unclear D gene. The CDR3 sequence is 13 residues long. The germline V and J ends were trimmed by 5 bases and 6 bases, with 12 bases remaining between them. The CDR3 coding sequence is TGTGCCAGCAGTCTACAAGACTGGGATACGCAGTATTTT. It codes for CASSLQDWDTQYF.

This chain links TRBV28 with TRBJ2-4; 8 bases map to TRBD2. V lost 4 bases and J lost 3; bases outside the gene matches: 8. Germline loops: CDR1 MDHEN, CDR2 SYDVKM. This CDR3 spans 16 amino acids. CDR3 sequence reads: CASSSPGGAVKNIQYF. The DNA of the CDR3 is TGTGCCAGCAGTTCCCCGGGAGGGGCAGTCAAAAACATTCAGTACTTC.